A selection of T cell receptor beta chains follows, all from one sample in a study of cytomegalovirus exposure and HLA in healthy donors. TCRdb's table, derived via immunoSEQ multiplex PCR, lists solely in-frame clones and lacks some. Here the sample spans some 200,000 clones, 55% to 75% being singletons. Input material: PBMCs. Receptors originate from a man between 40 and 49 years old in good health and CMV-seropositive. Both conserved end residues are part of each CDR3. A D gene is named only where the DNA matches it firmly. Some rows mark clone size as missing; the rest say once, few, many or name a class of expanded clone.

j_call: TRBJ2-1
clone_size: -
v_call: TRBV5-1
d_call: TRBD1
cdr3_nt: TGCGCCAGCAGCTTGGACGGACAGGGGGGCGATGAGCAGTTCTTC
cdr3_aa: CASSLDGQGGDEQFF

j_call: TRBJ1-5
clone_size: -
v_call: TRBV28
d_call: -
cdr3_nt: TGTGCCAGCACCCTCCCCCGGGGGGCAAATCAGCCCCAGCATTTT
cdr3_aa: CASTLPRGANQPQHF

j_call: TRBJ2-1
clone_size: -
v_call: TRBV11-1
d_call: TRBD1
cdr3_nt: TGTGCCAGCAGCGCGCCGAGGACAGGGGTGCCCTATGAGCAGTTCTTC
cdr3_aa: CASSAPRTGVPYEQFF

j_call: TRBJ2-5
clone_size: -
v_call: TRBV19
d_call: -
cdr3_nt: TGTGCCAGTAGTCTCACCCCAGGGGTCGGAGAGACCCAGTACTTC
cdr3_aa: CASSLTPGVGETQYF

j_call: TRBJ1-2
clone_size: once
v_call: TRBV6-5
d_call: -
cdr3_nt: TGTGCCAGCAGTTTCCTCGGGGGTTTTCGATATGGCTACACCTTC
cdr3_aa: CASSFLGGFRYGYTF

j_call: TRBJ1-2
clone_size: -
v_call: TRBV4-3
d_call: -
cdr3_nt: TGCGCCAGCAGCCAAGATATCGGGGATCGGTATGGCTACACCTTC
cdr3_aa: CASSQDIGDRYGYTF

j_call: TRBJ2-7
clone_size: -
v_call: TRBV14
d_call: -
cdr3_nt: TGTGCCAGCAGCCAAGCCCCCGGTAGGGAGGACTCCTACGAGCAGTACTTC
cdr3_aa: CASSQAPGREDSYEQYF

j_call: TRBJ1-5
clone_size: -
v_call: TRBV11-1
d_call: -
cdr3_nt: TGTGCCAGCAGCTTAGGATCGGGGAATCAGCCCCAGCATTTT
cdr3_aa: CASSLGSGNQPQHF

j_call: TRBJ1-6
clone_size: -
v_call: TRBV6-6
d_call: -
cdr3_nt: TGTGCCAGCAGTTATCGGGGGGTTGATTCACCCCTCCACTTT
cdr3_aa: CASSYRGVDSPLHF

j_call: TRBJ2-5
clone_size: -
v_call: TRBV5-8
d_call: TRBD1
cdr3_nt: TGTGCCAGCAAGTACAGGGGCGGAGAGACCCAGTACTTC
cdr3_aa: CASKYRGGETQYF

j_call: TRBJ2-7
clone_size: -
v_call: TRBV5-4
d_call: TRBD1
cdr3_nt: TGTGCCAGCAGCTCGACCGGGACAGGGTTCAACGAGCAGTACTTC
cdr3_aa: CASSSTGTGFNEQYF

j_call: TRBJ2-5
clone_size: -
v_call: TRBV27
d_call: TRBD1
cdr3_nt: TGTGCCAGCAGTTTATCGGAGGGACAGGGGATAGAGACCCAGTACTTC
cdr3_aa: CASSLSEGQGIETQYF

j_call: TRBJ2-3
clone_size: -
v_call: TRBV5-1
d_call: -
cdr3_nt: TGCGCCAGCAGCTTACAGGGGGGGGGCGCAGATACGCAGTATTTT
cdr3_aa: CASSLQGGGADTQYF

j_call: TRBJ2-1
clone_size: -
v_call: TRBV18
d_call: -
cdr3_nt: TGTGCCAGCTCACCTTATTACATGATGAACAATGAGCAGTTCTTC
cdr3_aa: CASSPYYMMNNEQFF

j_call: TRBJ2-5
clone_size: -
v_call: TRBV27
d_call: -
cdr3_nt: TGTGCCAGCTCCCATCTCCCCGCCGGGGGACCCCAAGAGACCCAGTACTTC
cdr3_aa: CASSHLPAGGPQETQYF

j_call: TRBJ2-6
clone_size: -
v_call: TRBV7-9
d_call: -
cdr3_nt: TGTGCCAGCAGCCCTGTAGGGGCCAACGTCCTGACTTTC
cdr3_aa: CASSPVGANVLTF

j_call: TRBJ2-5
clone_size: -
v_call: TRBV9
d_call: TRBD2
cdr3_nt: TGTGCCAGCAGCGTAGGTACTAGCGGAATCCAAGAGACCCAGTACTTC
cdr3_aa: CASSVGTSGIQETQYF

j_call: TRBJ1-1
clone_size: -
v_call: TRBV5-6
d_call: -
cdr3_nt: TGTGCCAGCAGCTTTCGCCCTAGGGGGGGCTGGAACACTGAAGCTTTCTTT
cdr3_aa: CASSFRPRGGWNTEAFF

j_call: TRBJ2-2
clone_size: -
v_call: TRBV6-5
d_call: -
cdr3_nt: TGTGCCAGCAGGGCGGGACCTACTAACACCGGGGAGCTGTTTTTT
cdr3_aa: CASRAGPTNTGELFF

j_call: TRBJ2-3
clone_size: -
v_call: TRBV10-3
d_call: -
cdr3_nt: TGTGCCATCGGGGGGTCAGATACGCAGTATTTT
cdr3_aa: CAIGGSDTQYF

j_call: TRBJ1-2
clone_size: -
v_call: TRBV6-5
d_call: -
cdr3_nt: TGTGCCAGCAGTTCCAAGGTCGGGTCGGAGGGCTACACCTTC
cdr3_aa: CASSSKVGSEGYTF

j_call: TRBJ2-5
clone_size: -
v_call: TRBV4-3
d_call: -
cdr3_nt: TGCGCCAGCAGCCAAGATTACGAGGAGACCCAGTACTTC
cdr3_aa: CASSQDYEETQYF

j_call: TRBJ1-1
clone_size: -
v_call: TRBV19
d_call: -
cdr3_nt: TGTGCCAGTATCTTCGGACAGAGATCCACTGAAGCTTTCTTT
cdr3_aa: CASIFGQRSTEAFF

j_call: TRBJ1-3
clone_size: -
v_call: TRBV5-1
d_call: -
cdr3_nt: TGCGCCAGCAGCCTGGGGGGCGCTTCCGGAAACACCATATATTTT
cdr3_aa: CASSLGGASGNTIYF

j_call: TRBJ1-4
clone_size: -
v_call: TRBV7-2
d_call: -
cdr3_nt: TGTGCCAGCACCAGTGATGCAACTAATGAAAAACTGTTTTTT
cdr3_aa: CASTSDATNEKLFF

j_call: TRBJ1-3
clone_size: -
v_call: TRBV25-1
d_call: -
cdr3_nt: TGTGCCAGCAGTCTATTGGACGGGAGCTCTGGAAACACCATATATTTT
cdr3_aa: CASSLLDGSSGNTIYF

j_call: TRBJ2-5
clone_size: -
v_call: TRBV19
d_call: -
cdr3_nt: TGTGCCAGTAGTAGAGGACTCAAGGTGGGAGAGACCCAGTACTTC
cdr3_aa: CASSRGLKVGETQYF

j_call: TRBJ1-2
clone_size: -
v_call: TRBV5-8
d_call: -
cdr3_nt: TGTGCCAGCAGCTTGAGGAGTACCGCAGGCTACACCTTC
cdr3_aa: CASSLRSTAGYTF

j_call: TRBJ2-5
clone_size: -
v_call: TRBV19
d_call: TRBD1
cdr3_nt: TGTGCCAGTAGTATAGACTACAGGGGCTACGTACGACAAGAGACCCAGTACTTC
cdr3_aa: CASSIDYRGYVRQETQYF

j_call: TRBJ2-3
clone_size: -
v_call: TRBV7-9
d_call: TRBD2
cdr3_nt: TGTGCCAGCAGCGGGACTAGCGGGGGGACTAGCACAGATACGCAGTATTTT
cdr3_aa: CASSGTSGGTSTDTQYF

j_call: TRBJ2-4
clone_size: -
v_call: TRBV4-2
d_call: TRBD2
cdr3_nt: TGTGCCAGCAGCCCCCCCCCACTAGCGGGGGGGCCGGCAAGTCAGTACTTC
cdr3_aa: CASSPPPLAGGPASQYF

j_call: TRBJ2-3
clone_size: once
v_call: TRBV5-1
d_call: TRBD2
cdr3_nt: TGCGCCAGCAAACTTCCTAGCGGGGGAGTCGATACGCAGTATTTT
cdr3_aa: CASKLPSGGVDTQYF